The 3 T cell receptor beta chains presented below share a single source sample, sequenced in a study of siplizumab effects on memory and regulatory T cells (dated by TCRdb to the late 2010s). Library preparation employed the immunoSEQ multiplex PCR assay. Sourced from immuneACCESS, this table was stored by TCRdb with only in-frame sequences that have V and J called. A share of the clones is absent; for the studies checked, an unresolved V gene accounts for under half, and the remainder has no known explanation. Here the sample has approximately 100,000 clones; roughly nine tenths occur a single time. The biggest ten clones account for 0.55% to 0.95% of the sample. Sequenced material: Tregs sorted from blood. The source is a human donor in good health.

This CDR3 is CATSRRGLVTDTQYF. The CDR3 DNA sequence: TGTGCCACCAGCAGAAGGGGGTTGGTTACAGATACGCAGTATTTT. The V call is TRBV15, the J call TRBJ2-3, with D maybe TRBD1 (6 bases). Trimming pared 2 bases from V and 3 bases from J, leaving 12 bases between. This CDR3 has 15 amino acids. CDR1 and CDR2 (germline): LNHNV, YYDKDF (reference sequence).

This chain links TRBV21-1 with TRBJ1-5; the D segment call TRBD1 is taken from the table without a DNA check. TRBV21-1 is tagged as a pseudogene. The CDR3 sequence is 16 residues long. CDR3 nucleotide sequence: TGTGCCAGCAGCAAAGAAGTCAGGGTGTCAAATCAGCCCCAGCATTTT. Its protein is CASSKEVRVSNQPQHF.

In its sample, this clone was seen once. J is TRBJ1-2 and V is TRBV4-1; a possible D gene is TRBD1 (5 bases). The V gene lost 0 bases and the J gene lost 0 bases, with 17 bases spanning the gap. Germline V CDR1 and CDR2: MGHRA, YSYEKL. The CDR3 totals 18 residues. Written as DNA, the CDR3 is TGCGCCAGCAGCCAAGATATCGTTATGGCCAGGGCTAACTATGGCTACACCTTC. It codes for CASSQDIVMARANYGYTF.